This T cell receptor beta chain comes out of a study of T cells after yellow fever vaccination. Study-level points and caveats: Re-detected after boosting: most primary clones, 95% to 98% of CD4 and roughly 88% of CD8. Abundant bulk-population clonotypes could contaminate the FACS-sorted repertoires. Although the secondary response was weaker, it peaked faster, at day 5 versus 15.

Note on this clonotype: The target antigen is unknown.

TCRdb reprocessed the 5' RACE reads via MiXCR and lists one record per CDR3 protein. The table has some 350,000 distinct CDR3 sequences, approximately 4% seen once; the top ten hold 24%. Specimen: PBMCs, collected 5 days after the yellow fever booster vaccination. The receptor was derived from a man between 18 and 35 years old who received the YFV17D yellow fever vaccine.

The CDR3 region is CASSLDSFSYEQYF. CDR3 coding DNA: TGTGCCAGCAGTTTGGACAGCTTCTCCTACGAGCAGTACTTC. V gene TRBV12-3 or TRBV12-4 combines with J gene TRBJ2-7, with D possibly TRBD1 on 6 matching bases. The CDR3 covers 14 residues. V was trimmed by 3 bases and J by 0 bases, leaving 9 bases between them.